What follows is one T cell receptor (beta chain) and its context. Repertoires were generated with immunoSEQ multiplex PCR, while TCRdb's copy carries only in-frame clones and drops some. The sample contains some 460,000 clones, about 85% of which appear only once. The data were taken from a study of blood T cell repertoires in COVID-19. The CDR3 is 12 amino acids. V lost 5 bases to trimming and J lost 2 bases, with 7 bases between them. Germline V lookup: CDR1 MDHEN, CDR2 SYDVKM. The rearrangement joins TRBV28 to TRBJ2-7; D not certain. Input material: PBMCs or T cells enriched from blood (not recorded which). The receptor was isolated from a woman between 18 and 30 years old with acute COVID-19. In DNA, the CDR3 is TGTGCCAGCAGTCTCAGAACCTACGAGCAGTACTTC. Translating gives CASSLRTYEQYF.